The clone carrying this T cell receptor (beta chain) was found once. Trimming stripped 6 bases from V and 9 bases from J, with 9 bases between. Germline values: CDR1 MNHEY, CDR2 SMNVEV (reference sequence). This CDR3 region has 11 residues. This sample is part of a study of blood T cell repertoires in COVID-19. Study summary: The origin of the acute and convalescent COVID-19 samples was the United States, Italy and Spain.

Profiled with immunoSEQ multiplex PCR; TCRdb holds only in-frame clones, not every one. This table holds about 180,000 clones, about 82% found once. The chain employs TRBV27 and TRBJ2-1; possible D gene TRBD2, 6 bases. Sequences were obtained from peripheral blood. The sequence was obtained from a man aged 45 to 65 with active or convalescent COVID-19. The CDR3 region has the DNA TGTGCCAGCAGCCTTAGCGGTGAGCAGTTCTTC. Amino acids: CASSLSGEQFF.